The 13 T cell receptor beta chains given below trace back to one sample, sequenced in a study of OX40 agonist ivuxolimab in advanced cancers. Sequencing was performed with immunoSEQ multiplex PCR; in TCRdb, only in-frame clones are kept and a portion is missing. This repertoire shows some 83,000 clones, around nine tenths found once; its top ten account for about 0.75%. Sequences were derived from CD4+ or CD8+ T cells sorted from blood, sampled in a trial of the OX40 agonist ivuxolimab. The receptors shown here come from an adult with an advanced solid tumor such as melanoma, head and neck, liver or kidney cancer.

The rearrangement uses TRBV9 and TRBJ1-1; 8 nucleotides align to TRBD1. The CDR3 spans 13 residues. Germline-derived CDR1 and CDR2 are SGDLS and YYNGEE. V lost 0 bases to trimming and J lost 13 bases; unmatched junction nucleotides: 8. CDR3 in amino acids: CASSVGWTGPVFF. The CDR3 DNA reads as TGTGCCAGCAGCGTAGGCTGGACAGGGCCGGTTTTCTTT.

The chain uses TRBV28 and TRBJ2-1; 12 bases map to TRBD1. Germline V CDR1 and CDR2: MDHEN, SYDVKM. V lost 4 bases and J lost 9; bases outside the gene matches: 7. This CDR3 is 15 amino acids long. This CDR3 is CASSSVGQGAGEQFF. CDR3 nucleotides: TGTGCCAGCAGTTCGGTGGGACAGGGGGCCGGTGAGCAGTTCTTC.

This chain links TRBV2 with TRBJ2-7; D perhaps matches TRBD2 (5 bases). The CDR3 covers 13 residues. V lost 4 bases and J 5 bases, leaving 12 bases between the germline ends. Per germline, CDR1 SNHLY and CDR2 FYNNEI. CDR3 DNA sequence: TGTGCCAGCAGTGGCGCCGGGGTTGACGAGCAGTACTTC. Translation gives CASSGAGVDEQYF.

The chain joins TRBV6-1 to TRBJ2-7; 10 bases match TRBD1. The ends lost 2 bases at V and 7 bases at J; junction bases unmatched: 8. The germline CDR1 and CDR2 sequences are MNHNS and SASEGT. The CDR3 is 15 residues long. CDR3 amino acids: CASSERWDRGGEQYF. In DNA, the CDR3 is TGTGCCAGCAGTGAACGATGGGACAGGGGTGGTGAGCAGTACTTC.

The J gene is TRBJ1-2, the V gene TRBV4-2; 7 bases are shared with TRBD1. The CDR3 is 16 residues long. Per germline, CDR1 LGHNA and CDR2 YNFKEQ. V lost 0 bases and J lost 6; bases outside the gene matches: 10. The CDR3 loop reads CASSQDPGRGSHGYTF. The CDR3 nucleotides are TGTGCCAGCAGCCAAGATCCAGGCAGGGGGTCGCATGGCTACACCTTC.

This rearrangement joins TRBV19 to TRBJ2-7, with D tentatively TRBD1 (6 bases). The CDR3 extends over 14 amino acids. The V gene lost 4 bases and the J gene lost 1 base, with 11 bases spanning the gap. Per the germline V gene, CDR1 is LNHDA and CDR2 is SQIVND (reference sequence). DNA for the CDR3: TGTGCCAGTAGTAAACGGGACAAGTCCTACGAGCAGTACTTC. The encoded protein is CASSKRDKSYEQYF.

The J gene is TRBJ1-1, the V gene TRBV10-3; D uncertain. The germline gives CDR1 ENHRY, CDR2 SYGVKD. This CDR3 contains 13 residues. Trimming left V 6 bases short and J 0 bases short, with 8 bases between. The CDR3 is CAIRAQMNTEAFF. As DNA, the CDR3 is TGTGCCATCAGGGCACAAATGAACACTGAAGCTTTCTTT.

Points on this clone: At the DNA level, this CDR3 is encoded by other sequences in the same sample as well. The V and J genes are TRBV6-6 and TRBJ2-3, with D possibly TRBD1 on 6 matching bases. CDR1 and CDR2 (germline): MNHNY, SVGAGI (reference sequence). V gave up 6 bases and J gave up 0 bases, with 13 bases separating them. The CDR3 has 15 amino acids. CDR3 residues: CASSGQRRSTDTQYF. For the CDR3, the DNA is TGTGCCAGCAGCGGACAGCGGAGAAGCACAGATACGCAGTATTTT.

The V gene is TRBV4-3, the J gene TRBJ2-7, with D possibly TRBD1 on 5 matching bases. Germline lookup yields CDR1 LGHNA and CDR2 YSLEER. With 0 bases removed from V and 3 bases from J, the gap between germline ends came to 21 bases. CDR3 length: 18 residues. CDR3 in DNA: TGCGCCAGCAGCCAAGATAGGGGTCCAGACGGGCTCAGCTACGAGCAGTACTTC. Protein product: CASSQDRGPDGLSYEQYF.

Only one count was recorded for this clone. This chain joins TRBV5-4 and TRBJ2-7; possibly TRBD2 for D (6 bases). Germline CDR1 SGHNT, CDR2 YYREEE (reference sequence). This CDR3 region has 16 residues. Trimming took off 3 bases at V and 2 bases at J, with 18 bases between the two ends. CDR3 nucleotide sequence: TGTGCCAGCAGCTCCCGAAAAGCGGGCTATACCTACGAGCAGTACTTC. Amino acids: CASSSRKAGYTYEQYF.

The rearrangement joins TRBV5-4 to TRBJ2-5; D is unclear. The V end lost 2 bases, the J end lost 5 bases, and 10 bases lay between the germline ends. The CDR3 is 13 residues long. In germline, CDR1 is SGHNT, CDR2 YYREEE (reference sequence). The CDR3 nucleotides read TGTGCCAGCAGCTTTCCCGGTCGGGAGACCCAGTACTTC. Translation gives CASSFPGRETQYF.

This chain joins TRBV5-1 and TRBJ1-1; no clear D gene. CDR3 size: 14 residues. Germline V CDR1 and CDR2: SGHRS, YFSETQ. Trimming removed 2 bases at V and 0 bases at J, with 8 bases between. As DNA, the CDR3 is TGCGCCAGCAGCTTAGACGACTTGAACACTGAAGCTTTCTTT. Translation: CASSLDDLNTEAFF.

V is TRBV7-6 and J is TRBJ2-1, with D perhaps TRBD2 (6 bases). CDR3 length: 17 amino acids. The V end lost 1 base, the J end lost 0 bases, and 13 bases lay between the germline ends. The germline CDR1 and CDR2 sequences are SGHVS and FNYEAQ. This CDR3 reads CASSLGLVADSYNEQFF. The CDR3 DNA is TGTGCCAGCAGCTTAGGGCTCGTAGCGGACTCCTACAATGAGCAGTTCTTC.